Listed below are T cell receptor beta chains from one sample, sequenced in a study of cytomegalovirus exposure and HLA in healthy donors. The repertoire was sequenced with immunoSEQ multiplex PCR; TCRdb's copy has only in-frame clones and lacks some. The sample lists around 170,000 clones; about 88% were seen once. The specimen was PBMCs. The receptor set was obtained from a man aged 18 to 30 in good health and CMV-seronegative. Each CDR3 is given with its conserved first and last residue.

j_gene,v_gene,CDR3aa
TRBJ2-7,TRBV7-2,CASSPPRGSTYEQYF
TRBJ2-7,TRBV7-9,CASSLVSTSPDEQYF
TRBJ1-3,TRBV11-3,CASSLGQTGNTIYF
TRBJ2-1,TRBV19,CASSSRPGVTYNEQFF
TRBJ1-2,TRBV6-1,CASSEVGTGGADYTF
TRBJ2-1,TRBV14,CASSQLAGPYNEQFF
TRBJ1-1,TRBV27,CASRPDRGEAFF
TRBJ1-1,TRBV27,CASSLYFEGVRMNTEAFF
TRBJ2-3,TRBV7-9,CASKGVGGTDTQYF
TRBJ2-7,TRBV7-9,CASSPAGGLAETYEQYF
TRBJ2-7,TRBV4-1,CASSQDRSGYEQYF
TRBJ1-4,TRBV27,CASSPTSRGEKLFF
TRBJ1-4,TRBV19,CASSGSGKLFF
TRBJ2-7,TRBV25-1,CASQRDWAYEQYF
TRBJ2-3,TRBV5-1,CASSLGMGLAGFSTDTQYF
TRBJ1-4,TRBV4-2,CASSQASTEVGEKLFF
TRBJ2-7,TRBV7-2,CASSLNAGAYEQYF
TRBJ1-6,TRBV5-1,CASSLFGGANGNSPLHF
TRBJ1-5,TRBV28,CASSRDRVGRNQPQHF
TRBJ1-5,TRBV28,CAADNGNQPQHF
TRBJ2-5,TRBV11-2,CASSLASGDETQYF
TRBJ2-1,TRBV19,CASSRGTRGSNEQFF
TRBJ1-1,TRBV5-1,CASSLAGTGDTEAFF
TRBJ1-2,TRBV29-1,CTAYTGGYYGYTF